The 28 T cell receptor beta chains below come from one sample, sequenced in a study of CD8+ T cells in alopecia areata (dated by TCRdb to the late 2010s). What the treatment or condition label conveys for this sample: oral pan-JAK inhibitor, 5-10 mg twice daily. The library was produced with the immunoSEQ multiplex PCR assay. RNA was extracted from all samples and reverse transcribed into cDNA, which served as template for TCR sequencing. TCRdb stores this immuneACCESS table with in-frame sequences only. Part of the clones is absent; in the studies checked, under half of the shortfall reflects unresolved V genes, and no reason is known for the rest. This sample lists 150,000 to 200,000 clones; under 80% were detected once. The ten largest make up 1.3% of the sample. The sample in question was CD4+ T cells sorted from blood, obtained between weeks 47 and 50, from a patient treated with tofacitinib. Receptor source: a human donor with alopecia areata.

V and J are TRBV7-2 and TRBJ1-1; D is ambiguous. V was pared by 1 base and J by 1 base, with 7 bases between. The CDR3 runs to 14 residues. Germline V gene sequence: CDR1 SGHTA, CDR2 FQGNSA. The DNA of the CDR3 is TGTGCCAGCAGCTTAGGGCGGGGGAACACTGAAGCTTTCTTT. Amino acid sequence: CASSLGRGNTEAFF.

This clone was recorded a few times. V and J are TRBV4-3 and TRBJ2-7; tentatively, D is TRBD1 (6 bases). Trimming removed 6 bases from V and 5 bases from J, with 17 bases in between. The CDR3 consists of 14 residues. Germline-derived CDR1 and CDR2 are LGHNA and YSLEER. In DNA form, the CDR3 reads TGCGCCAGCAGTCCCACAGGGTCCCACCACGAGCAGTACTTC. Translated: CASSPTGSHHEQYF.

This sequence joins TRBV7-6 and TRBJ2-3; D remains ambiguous. The CDR3 consists of 15 residues. Deletions cut 5 bases from V and 4 bases from J, with 16 bases between. CDR1 SGHVS and CDR2 FNYEAQ come from the germline V gene. The CDR3 sequence is CASSPWSRSPDTQYF. The CDR3 DNA follows: TGTGCCAGCAGCCCCTGGTCCCGAAGCCCAGATACGCAGTATTTT.

On this clone: Distinct nucleotide sequences in the sample also encode this CDR3. This rearrangement joins TRBV29-1 to TRBJ1-1; D unresolved. V was pared by 6 bases and J by 0 bases, with 8 bases between. The CDR3 length is 12 residues. Germline assignment: CDR1 SQVTM and CDR2 ANQGSEA. CDR3 sequence (DNA): TGCAGCGTCGCAGACCTGAACACTGAAGCTTTCTTT. Translated, it gives CSVADLNTEAFF.

This clone is categorized as medium-sized (0.01 to 0.1%). The V call is TRBV19, the J call TRBJ2-3; the D gene is possibly TRBD2 (6 bases). With 5 bases removed from V and 0 bases from J, the gap between germline ends came to 12 bases. Germline values: CDR1 LNHDA, CDR2 SQIVND (reference sequence). The CDR3 length is 15 residues. CDR3 coding DNA: TGTGCCAGTAGTTCGGGGGAACCTAGCACAGATACGCAGTATTTT. Translation gives CASSSGEPSTDTQYF. Looking up the rest from reference TRBV19 and TRBJ2-3 gives the full variable domain: DGGITQSPKYLFRKEGQNVTLSCEQNLNHDAMYWYRQDPGQGLRLIYYSQIVNDFQKGDIAEGYSVSREKKESFPLTVTSAQKNPTAFYLCASSSGEPSTDTQYFGPGTRLTVL.

This clone has just a few counts. The chain couples TRBV4-3 to TRBJ2-3, with TRBD2 identical over 7 bases. V shed 2 bases and J 0 bases; nucleotides not matched to a gene: 11. From germline, CDR1 is LGHNA and CDR2 YSLEER. CDR3 size: 18 residues. The CDR3 DNA reads as TGCGCCAGCAGCCAAAAAGCAACAGCGGGGCCCAGCACAGATACGCAGTATTTT. Translated, it gives CASSQKATAGPSTDTQYF.

This clone was seen only once. V usage is TRBV29-1 and J usage is TRBJ2-5; no firm D call. TRBJ2-7 explains the end of the DNA better; the J call may be wrong. From germline, CDR1 is SQVTM and CDR2 ANQGSEA. The CDR3 contains 14 residues. CDR3 sequence: CSVEGYGGSYEQYF. In DNA form, the CDR3 reads TGCAGCGTTGAAGGCTACGGTGGTTCCTACGAGCAGTACTTC.

The chain joins TRBV30 to TRBJ2-3; 11 nucleotides agree with TRBD2. J was trimmed by 5 bases and V by 1 base; bases with no gene match: 8. Per the germline V gene, CDR1 is GTSNPN and CDR2 is SVGIG (reference sequence). This CDR3 has 16 amino acids. CDR3 sequence: CAWSDLLAGVGDTQYF. The CDR3, as DNA: TGTGCCTGGAGTGATCTACTAGCGGGGGTTGGAGATACGCAGTATTTT.

The sample holds one count of this clone. This chain joins TRBV30 and TRBJ2-2, with TRBD2 as a possible D gene (5 bases). The CDR3 totals 16 residues. CDR1 is GTSNPN, CDR2 SVGIG, per germline (reference sequence). V was pared by 3 bases and J by 0 bases, with 14 bases between. In nucleotides, the CDR3 is TGTGCCTGGAGCCGACCCGCGGGCGCGAACACCGGGGAGCTGTTTTTT. It translates to CAWSRPAGANTGELFF.

The V call is TRBV29-1, the J call TRBJ2-5; D may be TRBD1 (5 bases). Germline CDR1 reads SQVTM; CDR2 reads ANQGSEA. V was shortened by 4 bases and J by 2 bases, with 8 bases between the two germline ends. The CDR3 spans 12 residues. The DNA for the CDR3 is TGCAGCGTTGCTAGACAGCAAGAGACCCAGTACTTC. It codes for CSVARQQETQYF.

This clone qualifies as medium-sized. The V gene is TRBV11-2, the J gene TRBJ2-2; 9 bases agree with TRBD2. The trim removed 2 bases at V and 6 bases at J, leaving 1 base unmatched. This CDR3 is 14 amino acids long. Germline loops: CDR1 SGHAT, CDR2 FQNNGV. The CDR3 nucleotides are TGTGCCAGCAGCTTACTAGCGGGGTCCGGGGAGCTGTTTTTT. Translated, it gives CASSLLAGSGELFF.

This chain uses TRBV30 with TRBJ1-6, with D uncertain. Germline values: CDR1 GTSNPN, CDR2 SVGIG (reference sequence). The CDR3 is 12 amino acids. The V end lost 4 bases, the J end lost 7 bases, and 8 bases lay between the germline ends. CDR3 loop: CAWNFVNSPLHF. CDR3 bases: TGTGCCTGGAATTTCGTGAATTCACCCCTCCACTTT.

This clone has a handful of counts. This rearrangement joins TRBV5-1 to TRBJ1-1; 7 bases align to TRBD1. The CDR3 has 16 residues. Germline trimming cut 0 bases from V and 2 bases from J; bases unmatched to any gene: 7. Germline-derived CDR1 and CDR2 are SGHRS and YFSETQ. CDR3 in amino acids: CASSLANRGSNTEAFF. The CDR3 bases are TGCGCCAGCAGCTTGGCGAACAGGGGAAGTAACACTGAAGCTTTCTTT.

The chain carries TRBV2 and TRBJ2-3; D not certain. V lost 6 bases and J 2 bases, leaving 12 bases between the germline ends. Germline CDR1 and CDR2: SNHLY and FYNNEI. This CDR3 is 14 amino acids long. CDR3 amino acids: CASRPNSYTDTQYF. DNA of the CDR3: TGTGCCAGCAGGCCCAACTCGTACACAGATACGCAGTATTTT.

This chain joins TRBV28 and TRBJ1-6; 7 nucleotides line up with TRBD1. Germline CDR1 reads MDHEN; CDR2 reads SYDVKM. The CDR3 runs 14 residues. Germline trimming cut 3 bases from V and 7 bases from J; bases unmatched to any gene: 3. The CDR3 sequence is CASSFPRGNSPLHF. The CDR3 nucleotides are TGTGCCAGCAGTTTTCCCAGGGGGAATTCACCCCTCCACTTT.

This clone was counted only a few times. The genes are TRBV28 and TRBJ1-5; D gene uncertain. V was clipped by 7 bases and J by 16 bases, with 17 bases between them. CDR3 length: 11 amino acids. CDR1 MDHEN and CDR2 SYDVKM come from the germline V gene. The CDR3 here is CASTSNAPTHF. For the CDR3, the DNA is TGTGCCAGCACTTCGAACGCACCTACCCATTTT.

Here the CDR3 DNA reads TGCGCCAGCAGCCCATATCCGGGAGCCACTTACGAGCAGTACTTC. Translated, it gives CASSPYPGATYEQYF. The rearrangement uses TRBV5-1 and TRBJ2-7; possible D gene TRBD2, 6 bases. The germline V gene has CDR1 SGHRS and CDR2 YFSETQ. The CDR3 extends over 15 amino acids. Trimming removed 4 bases from V and 4 bases from J, with 18 bases in between.

J is TRBJ2-7 and V is TRBV7-2, with a weak D call TRBD1 (5 bases). Per the germline V gene, CDR1 is SGHTA and CDR2 is FQGNSA. V lost 3 bases, J lost 7 bases, and 16 bases lay in between. This CDR3 is built from 14 residues. CDR3 loop: CASSFSEQGVEQYF. CDR3 in DNA: TGTGCCAGCAGCTTCTCGGAGCAGGGTGTAGAGCAGTACTTC.

V is TRBV10-2 and J is TRBJ2-3; D call uncertain. The CDR3 is 12 amino acids. CDR1 and CDR2 (germline): WSHSY, SAAADI. The germline V and J ends were trimmed by 6 bases and 0 bases, with 4 bases remaining between them. The CDR3 DNA reads as TGCGCCAGCAGGGTTAGCACAGATACGCAGTATTTT. It yields the protein CASRVSTDTQYF.

The chain has TRBV10-3 and TRBJ2-3; 7 positions agree with TRBD1. Germline values: CDR1 ENHRY, CDR2 SYGVKD. The V and J ends lost 8 bases and 0 bases, in that order; junction bases with no gene match: 5. The CDR3 is 14 amino acids. Written as DNA, the CDR3 is TGTGCCATCGGACCAGGGGGAAGCACAGATACGCAGTATTTT. Protein product: CAIGPGGSTDTQYF.

This clone was counted a few times. J is TRBJ1-2 and V is TRBV5-1; TRBD1 matches 7 bases. The germline V gene encodes CDR1 SGHRS and CDR2 YFSETQ. This CDR3 is 13 amino acids long. V dropped 0 bases and J dropped 6; count of bases not matched to a gene: 2. The CDR3 sequence: CASSLDRGHGYTF. The CDR3 bases are TGCGCCAGCAGCTTGGACAGGGGCCATGGCTACACCTTC.

The genes are TRBV29-1 and TRBJ1-4, with a possible D match to TRBD1 (6 bases). The CDR3 consists of 15 residues. V dropped 6 bases and J dropped 4 bases, with 18 bases sitting between them. Germline assignment: CDR1 SQVTM and CDR2 ANQGSEA. The CDR3: CSVARGAGFNEKLFF. The CDR3 nucleotides are TGCAGCGTCGCAAGGGGGGCTGGCTTTAATGAAAAACTGTTTTTT.

The CDR3 sequence is CATSRDWGQPQHF. The CDR3 nucleotides are TGTGCCACCAGCAGAGATTGGGGTCAGCCCCAGCATTTT. The chain recombines TRBV15 with TRBJ1-5; D is unresolved. V was shortened by 0 bases and J by 6 bases, with 6 bases between the two germline ends. The CDR3 spans 13 residues. CDR1 and CDR2 from the germline V gene are LNHNV and YYDKDF (reference sequence).

This clone appeared once. The genes are TRBV4-3 and TRBJ2-2, with D unresolved. Germline CDR1 reads LGHNA; CDR2 reads YSLEER. The CDR3 extends over 15 amino acids. V lost 0 bases and J lost 4, with 9 bases in between. This chain's CDR3 is CASSQESASTGELFF. DNA of the CDR3: TGCGCCAGCAGCCAAGAGTCGGCGAGCACCGGGGAGCTGTTTTTT.

This clone was picked up one time. The chain recombines TRBV25-1 with TRBJ2-1; tentatively, D is TRBD2 (6 bases). This CDR3 comprises 17 residues. Trimming left V 3 bases short and J 4 bases short, with 19 bases between. CDR1 and CDR2 (germline): MGHDK, SYGVNS. CDR3 protein: CASSETVGWAGYNEQFF. As DNA, the CDR3 is TGTGCCAGCAGTGAGACGGTTGGGTGGGCGGGGTACAATGAGCAGTTCTTC.

Concerning this clone: The sample contains more than one DNA sequence encoding this CDR3. The chain is built from TRBV15 and TRBJ1-2; TRBD1 matches at 9 bases. CDR1 LNHNV and CDR2 YYDKDF come from the germline V gene (reference sequence). Trimming took 3 bases from V and 4 from J; bases not matched to a gene: 0. CDR3 length: 13 amino acids. The CDR3 protein is CATSRDRGYGYTF. CDR3 bases: TGTGCCACCAGCAGGGACAGGGGCTATGGCTACACCTTC.

This clone was found many times. The chain links TRBV28 to TRBJ2-3; D perhaps matches TRBD2 (6 bases). Trimming took off 4 bases at V and 1 base at J, with 12 bases between the two ends. CDR3 length: 15 residues. Germline V gives CDR1 MDHEN, CDR2 SYDVKM. Here the CDR3 reads CASSSRGAGTDTQYF. The CDR3 coding sequence is TGTGCCAGCAGTTCGCGGGGCGCTGGCACAGATACGCAGTATTTT.

The rearrangement joins TRBV27 to TRBJ2-6; TRBD1 matches 12 bases. The CDR3 has 17 residues. Germline CDR1 MNHEY, CDR2 SMNVEV (reference sequence). V was pared by 5 bases and J by 3 bases, with 5 bases of the junction left unmatched. The CDR3 nucleotides are TGTGCCAGCAGTCTGGGACAGGGGGCTCTTGGGGCCAACGTCCTGACTTTC. Its translation is CASSLGQGALGANVLTF.